This is a list of T cell receptor beta chains from one sample in a study of cytomegalovirus exposure and HLA in healthy donors. Assay used: immunoSEQ multiplex PCR; TCRdb lists only in-frame clones, some missing. The sample lists approximately 190,000 clones; 70% to 85% were seen once. The sample consisted of PBMCs. These receptors all come from a woman between 25 and 40 years old in good health and CMV-seropositive. Each CDR3 is given with its conserved first and last residue. The D gene is left open where the match is weak. Clone size is not always given. Where it is, it says once, few, many or a class for expanded clones.

J	D	V	size	CDR3	DNA
TRBJ2-3	-	TRBV19	-	CASGRRSSSTDTQYF	TGTGCCAGTGGAAGGAGATCCTCTAGCACAGATACGCAGTATTTT
TRBJ2-2	-	TRBV11-2	-	CASSLDHFTGELFF	TGTGCCAGCAGCTTAGATCATTTCACCGGGGAGCTGTTTTTT
TRBJ2-1	TRBD1	TRBV28	-	CASSSYGRDSNEQFF	TGTGCCAGCAGTTCCTATGGCCGGGACAGCAATGAGCAGTTCTTC
TRBJ1-3	-	TRBV11-2	-	CASSLDLGSGNTIYF	TGTGCCAGCAGCTTAGATCTCGGGTCTGGAAACACCATATATTTT
TRBJ2-5	TRBD1	TRBV19	-	CASSADRDETQYF	TGTGCCAGTAGTGCGGACAGGGATGAGACCCAGTACTTC
TRBJ2-2	-	TRBV7-7	-	CASSQTSFGTGELFF	TGTGCTAGCAGCCAAACTAGCTTCGGCACCGGGGAGCTGTTTTTT
TRBJ2-7	TRBD2	TRBV9	-	CASSAQPPGLAGGGAYEQYF	TGTGCCAGCAGCGCTCAACCACCGGGACTAGCGGGAGGAGGCGCCTACGAGCAGTACTTC
TRBJ2-7	TRBD1	TRBV7-2	few	CASSRDRGDEQYF	TGTGCCAGCAGTCGGGACAGGGGCGACGAGCAGTACTTC
TRBJ2-3	TRBD1	TRBV18	-	CASSSRDSDTDTQYF	TGTGCCAGCTCATCCCGGGACAGCGACACAGATACGCAGTATTTT
TRBJ2-2	-	TRBV11-2	-	CASSLGGAGELFF	TGTGCCAGCAGCTTAGGGGGAGCCGGGGAGCTGTTTTTT
TRBJ2-7	TRBD1	TRBV7-9	-	CASSSSVDRDVYSSYEQYF	TGTGCCAGCAGCTCCTCCGTCGACAGGGACGTTTACAGCTCCTACGAGCAGTACTTC
TRBJ1-2	-	TRBV27	few	CASSPLLGLAYGYTF	TGTGCCAGCAGTCCCCTGTTGGGGCTGGCCTATGGCTACACCTTC
TRBJ2-5	TRBD2	TRBV27	-	CASSPGGLAVEETQYF	TGTGCCAGCAGTCCCGGGGGACTAGCGGTGGAAGAGACCCAGTACTTC
TRBJ1-5	-	TRBV5-8	-	CASSSGRGVLNQPQHF	TGTGCCAGCAGTTCCGGGCGGGGGGTTCTAAATCAGCCCCAGCATTTT
TRBJ2-7	-	TRBV14	-	CASSPLVSTYEQYF	TGTGCCAGCAGCCCATTAGTTTCGACCTACGAGCAGTACTTC
TRBJ1-5	TRBD1	TRBV27	-	CASSLSPPRDRRNQPQHF	TGTGCCAGCAGTTTATCACCCCCCAGGGACAGGAGGAATCAGCCCCAGCATTTT
TRBJ1-2	-	TRBV7-2	-	CASSPSQTVYYGYTF	TGTGCCAGCAGCCCATCACAAACAGTTTACTATGGCTACACCTTC
TRBJ2-3	-	TRBV15	-	CATSRGVLLETDTQYF	TGTGCCACCAGCAGAGGGGTTCTTCTGGAGACAGATACGCAGTATTTT
TRBJ2-7	TRBD2	TRBV7-8	-	CASSLGGSTYEQYF	TGTGCCAGCAGCTTAGGCGGGAGCACCTACGAGCAGTACTTC
TRBJ2-2	-	TRBV18	-	CATQPGADTGELFF	TGTGCCACCCAACCAGGGGCGGACACCGGGGAGCTGTTTTTT
TRBJ2-7	TRBD2	TRBV6-1	-	CASSALPGTRDYEQYF	TGTGCCAGCAGTGCGCTGCCCGGGACTAGAGACTACGAGCAGTACTTC
TRBJ2-2	TRBD1	TRBV5-1	-	CASSYGTGLNTGELFF	TGCGCCAGCAGCTACGGGACAGGGCTCAACACCGGGGAGCTGTTTTTT
TRBJ1-2	-	TRBV6-5	-	CASSYSAGVVYGYTF	TGTGCCAGCAGTTACTCGGCAGGGGTAGTCTATGGCTACACCTTC
TRBJ2-2	-	TRBV10-3	once	CAISEGLAPGELFF	TGTGCCATCAGTGAAGGGCTAGCTCCCGGGGAGCTGTTTTTT